One sample yielded the 9 T cell receptor beta chains listed below, sequenced in a study of blood T cell repertoires in COVID-19. Sequenced by immunoSEQ multiplex PCR; TCRdb stores in-frame clones only, minus some. The sample has 280,000 or so clones, over 75% seen once; the top ten hold more than 10%. Input material: peripheral blood. The source is a human donor in a cohort sampled during active COVID-19.

The chain employs TRBV10-2 and TRBJ2-5, with 8 bases aligning to TRBD2. This CDR3 contains 16 residues. The germline gives CDR1 WSHSY, CDR2 SAAADI. V lost 5 bases to trimming and J lost 4 bases; unmatched junction nucleotides: 12. This CDR3 reads CASSWGSTGGGETQYF. The CDR3 bases are TGCGCCAGCAGTTGGGGTTCGACGGGAGGGGGAGAGACCCAGTACTTC.

The chain is built from TRBV5-6 and TRBJ1-1, with D maybe TRBD1 (5 bases). This CDR3 comprises 11 residues. The germline V and J ends were trimmed by 0 bases and 12 bases, with 9 bases remaining between them. Germline V gene lookup returns CDR1 SGHDT and CDR2 YYEEEE. The CDR3 DNA is TGTGCCAGCAGCTTGGGGGGACTTCCTTTCTTT. Its protein is CASSLGGLPFF.

The chain links TRBV9 to TRBJ2-1; 8 positions agree with TRBD1. V shed 7 bases and J 3 bases; nucleotides not matched to a gene: 3. The CDR3 length is 13 residues. CDR1 and CDR2 (germline): SGDLS, YYNGEE. This CDR3 is CASDRGNYNEQFF. CDR3 DNA sequence: TGTGCCAGCGACAGGGGAAACTACAATGAGCAGTTCTTC.

This chain joins TRBV7-9 and TRBJ2-1; D might be TRBD1 (5 bases). Germline assignment: CDR1 SEHNR and CDR2 FQNEAQ (reference sequence). V was trimmed by 4 bases and J by 8 bases, leaving 12 bases between them. The CDR3 is 13 residues long. CDR3 sequence reads: CASSYPQGYEQFF. CDR3 sequence (DNA): TGTGCCAGCAGCTACCCGCAGGGTTATGAGCAGTTCTTC.

V usage is TRBV6-5 and J usage is TRBJ2-7; no definite D call. The germline CDR1 and CDR2 sequences are MNHEY and SVGAGI. The CDR3 is 12 amino acids. The V end lost 7 bases, the J end lost 3 bases, and 10 bases lay between the germline ends. The CDR3 reads CASTRHSYEQYF. Here the CDR3 DNA reads TGTGCCAGCACCCGTCACAGCTACGAGCAGTACTTC.

The CDR3 DNA sequence: TGTGCCAGCTCACTCTTTTTGGGTCGGGAGACAGATACGCAGTATTTT. Its protein is CASSLFLGRETDTQYF. V gene TRBV18 combines with J gene TRBJ2-3; tentatively, D is TRBD2 (6 bases). The CDR3 has 16 residues. Trimming stripped 4 bases from V and 3 bases from J, with 17 bases between. Germline V CDR1 and CDR2: KGHSH, LQKENI.

This clone was observed a handful of times. The chain joins TRBV5-1 to TRBJ2-1, with D possibly being TRBD1 (5 bases). The length of the CDR3 is 16 residues. Trimming shortened V by 0 bases and J by 8 bases, and 18 bases separated the two germline ends. From germline, CDR1 is SGHRS and CDR2 YFSETQ. The CDR3 DNA sequence: TGCGCCAGCAGCTTGGTCCAGGGTGCCGGCCAGGATGAGCAGTTCTTC. The encoded protein is CASSLVQGAGQDEQFF.

The CDR3 DNA sequence: TGTGCCAGCAGCTTAAATCCGGGACAGGGGGCGTTTGGCTACACCTTC. Protein product: CASSLNPGQGAFGYTF. V is TRBV7-2 and J is TRBJ1-2, with 12 nucleotides matching TRBD1. Germline loops: CDR1 SGHTA, CDR2 FQGNSA. The CDR3 totals 16 residues. Germline trimming cut 2 bases from V and 7 bases from J; bases unmatched to any gene: 8.

The chain is built from TRBV24-1 and TRBJ2-1; possible D gene TRBD2, 5 bases. The CDR3 runs 11 residues. Germline CDR1 and CDR2: KGHDR and SFDVKD. V lost 9 bases and J 6 bases, leaving 8 bases between the germline ends. Here the CDR3 reads CATGSGNEQFF. The CDR3 bases are TGTGCCACCGGGAGCGGCAATGAGCAGTTCTTC.